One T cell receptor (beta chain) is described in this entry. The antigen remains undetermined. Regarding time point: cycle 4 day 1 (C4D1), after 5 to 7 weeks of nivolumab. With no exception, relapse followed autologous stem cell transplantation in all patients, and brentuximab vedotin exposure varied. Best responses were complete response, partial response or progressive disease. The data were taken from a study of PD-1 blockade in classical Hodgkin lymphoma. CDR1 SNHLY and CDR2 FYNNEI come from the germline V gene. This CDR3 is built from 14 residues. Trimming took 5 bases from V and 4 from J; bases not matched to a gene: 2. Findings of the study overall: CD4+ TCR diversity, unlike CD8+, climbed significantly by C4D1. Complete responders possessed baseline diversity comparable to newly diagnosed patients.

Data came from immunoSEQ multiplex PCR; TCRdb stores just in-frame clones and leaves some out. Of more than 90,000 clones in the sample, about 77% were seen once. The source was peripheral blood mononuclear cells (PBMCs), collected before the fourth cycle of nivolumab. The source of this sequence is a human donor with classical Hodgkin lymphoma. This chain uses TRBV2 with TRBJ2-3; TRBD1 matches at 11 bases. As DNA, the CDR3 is TGTGCCAGCAGTAGGGACAGGGGGGCAGATACGCAGTATTTT. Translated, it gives CASSRDRGADTQYF.